This record concerns one T cell receptor beta chain sequence. One end of the junction does not line up with germline, which may come from a read error. The sample originates from a study of tumor-infiltrating lymphocytes in primary liver carcinoma. This CDR3 region has 15 residues. The germline gives CDR1 SGHRS, CDR2 YFSETQ. From approximately 500 ng total RNA, TCR beta cDNA was generated with a primer in the constant region. ARM-PCR, slightly modified, supplied the TCR beta libraries through three nested multiplex PCR rounds. The opening two PCR rounds, around 9 cycles each, paired TRBV1-TRBV30 forward primers with a C-beta reverse primer. TCRdb processed the multiplex PCR reads anew with MiXCR; each CDR3 protein has one entry. The repertoire includes about 59,000 distinct CDR3 sequences, approximately 70% of them detected once, and roughly three fifths sits in the top ten. Co-extraction of both nucleic acids (RNA and DNA) used about 17-33 mg of unsorted bulk tissue.

This sequence joins TRBV5-1 and TRBJ1-5, with a possible D match to TRBD1 (6 bases). The sequenced sample was liver tumor tissue from sampling region 2. Subset of the sample: tumor region T2, inferior pole. This TCR derives from a middle-aged man with primary liver carcinoma and hepatitis B virus infection. The CDR3 loop reads CASSLGGQNNQPQLF. In nucleotides, the CDR3 is TGCGCCAGCAGCTTGGGGGGGCAGAACAATCAGCCCCAGCTTTTT.